This is a list of T cell receptor beta chains from one sample in a study of blood T cell repertoires in COVID-19. Produced via immunoSEQ multiplex PCR; TCRdb's table is partial and in-frame only. The top ten hold 2% to 3% of the sample, which has approximately 300,000 clones, about nine tenths seen once. The sample was peripheral blood. These receptors originate from a man between 18 and 29 years old with active or convalescent COVID-19. Both conserved end residues are part of each CDR3. D genes are given only for firm matches. Only some rows state a clone size, as once, few, many or a class for expanded clones.

V	size	D	J	DNA	CDR3
TRBV15	NA	TRBD2	TRBJ2-1	TGTGCCACCAATCTAGCGGTAAACTCCTACAATGAGCAGTTCTTC	CATNLAVNSYNEQFF
TRBV4-1	once	TRBD1	TRBJ2-2	TGCGCCAGCAGCCCGATGGACAGGGGGCGGAACACCGGGGAGCTGTTTTTT	CASSPMDRGRNTGELFF
TRBV7-9	NA	NA	TRBJ1-2	TGTGCCAGCAGCCAGGGCGGGGGCTATGGCTACACCTTC	CASSQGGGYGYTF
TRBV27	NA	NA	TRBJ2-1	TGTGCCAGCAGTTTATATCCGGGGAATGAGCAGTTCTTC	CASSLYPGNEQFF
TRBV10-1	NA	NA	TRBJ2-3	TGCGCCAGCAGTGAGTCGCTAGCGTTTAGCACAGATACGCAGTATTTT	CASSESLAFSTDTQYF
TRBV27	once	TRBD1	TRBJ1-2	TGTGCCAGCAGTTTAGCCCCCTACCGGACAGGGGGTAACTATGGCTACACCTTC	CASSLAPYRTGGNYGYTF
TRBV5-4	NA	NA	TRBJ1-4	TGTGCCAGCAGCAACAGGGCTTCCACTAATGAAAAACTGTTTTTT	CASSNRASTNEKLFF
TRBV24-1	NA	TRBD2	TRBJ2-1	TGTGCCACCAGTGACCGGCGGGAGGGATACAATGAGCAGTTCTTC	CATSDRREGYNEQFF
TRBV2	NA	TRBD1	TRBJ1-1	TGTGCCAGCACCTGGGACAGGGCAGCGGACACTGAAGCTTTCTTT	CASTWDRAADTEAFF
TRBV7-2	once	NA	TRBJ2-1	TGTGCCAGCAGCTTCAACAGGGAGAATGAGCAGTTCTTC	CASSFNRENEQFF
TRBV4-1	once	NA	TRBJ1-5	TGCGCCAGCAGCCAAGATCTTCAGTATAGCAATCAGCCCCAGCATTTT	CASSQDLQYSNQPQHF
TRBV7-3	NA	TRBD2	TRBJ2-3	TGTGCCAGCAGCTCCATCGGGGCGGGAGTCGGAGATACGCAGTATTTT	CASSSIGAGVGDTQYF
TRBV27	NA	NA	TRBJ1-2	TGTGCCAGCAGTCCCAATTTCGGGGGTAGTTATGGCTACACCTTC	CASSPNFGGSYGYTF
TRBV10-1	NA	NA	TRBJ1-1	TGCGCCAGCAGCGAATCGTCTATTGACAGGCGCGGCACTGAAGCTTTCTTT	CASSESSIDRRGTEAFF
TRBV19	NA	NA	TRBJ2-7	TGTGCCAGTAGTTCTCGGACAGTTCGACCATACGAGCAGTACTTC	CASSSRTVRPYEQYF
TRBV12-3/TRBV12-4	NA	TRBD1	TRBJ1-5	TGTGCCAGCAGTTTACAGGGGGACCAGCCCCAGCATTTT	CASSLQGDQPQHF
TRBV28	NA	NA	TRBJ1-5	TGTGCCAGCAGTTTATTGGGCAGAGCTTATCAGCCCCAGCATTTT	CASSLLGRAYQPQHF
TRBV28	NA	TRBD2	TRBJ2-3	TGTGCCAGCAGTTTCGTAGCGGGAGGGCCAGATACGCAGTATTTT	CASSFVAGGPDTQYF
TRBV6-1	NA	NA	TRBJ2-7	TGTGCCAGCAGTGAACAGGGTAACGAGCAGTACTTC	CASSEQGNEQYF
TRBV9	NA	NA	TRBJ1-1	TGTGCCAGCAGCGTAGCCTCAGGGCGTACTGAAGCTTTCTTT	CASSVASGRTEAFF
TRBV3-1/TRBV3-2	once	TRBD2	TRBJ2-1	TGTGCCAGCAGCCAAAGGTCTAGCGGGAGGGCGTTCTTC	CASSQRSSGRAFF
TRBV27	NA	NA	TRBJ1-2	TGTGCCAGCAATTTTGGGGGGAAGGTATCTAACTATGGCTACACCTTC	CASNFGGKVSNYGYTF
TRBV7-9	NA	NA	TRBJ2-7	TGTGCCAGCAGCTTGTTGGAGGTTCGCCACGAGCAGTACTTC	CASSLLEVRHEQYF
TRBV29-1	NA	TRBD1	TRBJ1-3	TGCAGCGTTGCCGGACAGGGGGCGAGCTCTGGAAACACCATATATTTT	CSVAGQGASSGNTIYF
TRBV7-7	NA	NA	TRBJ2-5	TGTGCCAGCAGCTTAGCAGCGGGCGCGGAGACCCAGTACTTC	CASSLAAGAETQYF
TRBV27	NA	TRBD1	TRBJ1-5	TGTGCCAGCAGTGTCACAGGGGCCGACATCAATCAGCCCCAGCATTTT	CASSVTGADINQPQHF
TRBV18	NA	TRBD1	TRBJ1-1	TGTGCCAGCTCAGAATACAGGGGGCGGGAAGGAGAAGCTTTCTTT	CASSEYRGREGEAFF
TRBV5-8	NA	TRBD2	TRBJ2-7	TGTGCCAGCAGCTCTTCCGGGACTAGCGGGAGTTTGTACGAGCAGTACTTC	CASSSSGTSGSLYEQYF
TRBV12-3/TRBV12-4	NA	TRBD2	TRBJ2-2	TGTGCCAGCAGTTTATGGGGGGGCGGGGAGCTGTTTTTT	CASSLWGGGELFF
TRBV5-6	NA	TRBD1	TRBJ1-5	TGTGCCAGCAGCCTCCGGGACAGGGGAGGTCAGCCCCAGCATTTT	CASSLRDRGGQPQHF
TRBV12-3/TRBV12-4	NA	NA	TRBJ1-5	TGTGCCAGCAGTTCCAGTCCCAATCAGCCCCAGCATTTT	CASSSSPNQPQHF
TRBV28	few	TRBD1	TRBJ2-7	TGTGCCAGTCACGGGACAGCATCCTACGAGCAGTACTTC	CASHGTASYEQYF
TRBV9	NA	NA	TRBJ1-3	TGTGCCAGCAGCGTAGACTACTCTGGAAACACCATATATTTT	CASSVDYSGNTIYF
TRBV28	NA	TRBD1	TRBJ1-3	TGTGCCAGCAGCGACAGGGTAATGTGGTACACCATATATTTT	CASSDRVMWYTIYF
TRBV7-9	NA	NA	TRBJ2-7	TGTGCCAGCAGCTCAACAGGGTCCTACGAGCAGTACTTC	CASSSTGSYEQYF
TRBV28	few	NA	TRBJ2-7	TGTGCCAGCAGTTCCTATAGCGGCCCGAACCTCTACGAGCAGTACTTC	CASSSYSGPNLYEQYF
TRBV15	NA	TRBD1	TRBJ1-5	TGTGCCACCACCCCAGGGGGGTATCAGCCCCAGCATTTT	CATTPGGYQPQHF
TRBV5-1	few	NA	TRBJ1-2	TGCGCCAGCAGCTTGACCACAGCTAACTATGGCTACACCTTC	CASSLTTANYGYTF
TRBV18	NA	NA	TRBJ2-1	TGTGCCAGCTCACCACAGGGGTCTACATACAATGAGCAGTTCTTC	CASSPQGSTYNEQFF
TRBV7-6	NA	NA	TRBJ1-2	TGTGCCAGCAGCGGAATGGCGGGGCCTAACTATGGCTACACCTTC	CASSGMAGPNYGYTF
TRBV27	NA	NA	TRBJ2-3	TGTGCCAGCAGCCTAATTGGGAGTCGAGCTATCGCAGATACGCAGTATTTT	CASSLIGSRAIADTQYF
TRBV19	NA	NA	TRBJ1-5	TGTGCCAGTAGTACCACATTGTCTCGCCAGCCCCAGCATTTT	CASSTTLSRQPQHF